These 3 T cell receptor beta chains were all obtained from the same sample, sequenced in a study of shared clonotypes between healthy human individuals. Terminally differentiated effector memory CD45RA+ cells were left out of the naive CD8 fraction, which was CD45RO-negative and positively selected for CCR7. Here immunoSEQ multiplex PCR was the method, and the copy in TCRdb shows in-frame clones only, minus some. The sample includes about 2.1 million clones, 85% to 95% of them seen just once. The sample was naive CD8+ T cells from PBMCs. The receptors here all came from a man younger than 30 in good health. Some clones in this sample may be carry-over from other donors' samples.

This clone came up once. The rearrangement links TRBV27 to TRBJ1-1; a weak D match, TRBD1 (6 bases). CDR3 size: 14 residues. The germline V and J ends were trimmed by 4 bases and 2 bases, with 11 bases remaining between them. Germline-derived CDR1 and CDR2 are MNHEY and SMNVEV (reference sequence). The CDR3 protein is CASSSWGGNTEAFF. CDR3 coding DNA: TGTGCCAGCAGTTCCTGGGGGGGCAACACTGAAGCTTTCTTT.

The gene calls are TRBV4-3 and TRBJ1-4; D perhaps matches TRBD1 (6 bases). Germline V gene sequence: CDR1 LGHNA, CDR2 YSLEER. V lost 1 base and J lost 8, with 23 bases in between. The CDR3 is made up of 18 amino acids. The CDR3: CASSQGQVPQYWQEKLFF. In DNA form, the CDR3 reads TGCGCCAGCAGCCAAGGACAGGTCCCCCAATATTGGCAGGAAAAACTGTTTTTT.

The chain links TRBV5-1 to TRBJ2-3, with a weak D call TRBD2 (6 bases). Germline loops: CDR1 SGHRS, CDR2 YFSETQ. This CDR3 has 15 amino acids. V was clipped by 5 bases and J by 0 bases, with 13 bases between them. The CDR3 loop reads CASRGDLASTDTQYF. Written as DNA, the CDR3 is TGCGCCAGCAGAGGGGACTTGGCTAGCACAGATACGCAGTATTTT. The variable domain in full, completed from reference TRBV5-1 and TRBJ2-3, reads KAGVTQTPRYLIKTRGQQVTLSCSPISGHRSVSWYQQTPGQGLQFLFEYFSETQRNKGNFPGRFSGRQFSNSRSEMNVSTLELGDSALYLCASRGDLASTDTQYFGPGTRLTVL.